Listed below are T cell receptor beta chains from one sample, sequenced in a study of OX40 agonist ivuxolimab in advanced cancers. Produced via immunoSEQ multiplex PCR; TCRdb's table is partial and in-frame only. The data hold 60,000 to 80,000 clones, with 89% observed a single time. The specimen was CD4+ or CD8+ T cells sorted from blood, collected in a trial of the OX40 agonist ivuxolimab. The receptors originated from an adult with an advanced solid tumor such as melanoma, head and neck, liver or kidney cancer. The CDR3 runs from the conserved cysteine through the conserved F or W. A D gene is named only where the DNA matches it firmly. Rows may omit the clone size; those that give it use once, few, many or a size class.

V,J,D,size,DNA,CDR3
TRBV7-2,TRBJ2-7,.,.,TGTGCCAGCAGCACTCACTACGAGCAGTACTTC,CASSTHYEQYF
TRBV27,TRBJ2-7,.,.,TGTGCCAGCAGTTTTAACCTGAGACAGTCCTACGAGCAGTACTTC,CASSFNLRQSYEQYF
TRBV27,TRBJ2-7,.,.,TGTGCCAGCAGTCCTCTGGACAGTCTGACCTACGAGCAGTACTTC,CASSPLDSLTYEQYF
TRBV28,TRBJ2-7,TRBD1,.,TGTGCCAGCAGGACAGGGGGGGTTACGTACGAGCAGTACTTC,CASRTGGVTYEQYF
TRBV5-1,TRBJ2-2,.,.,TGCGCCAGCAGCTTTCAGGGGCCCCGGACCGGGGAGCTGTTTTTT,CASSFQGPRTGELFF
TRBV4-2,TRBJ2-3,.,.,TGTGCCAGCAGCCACGGCCGGACAGATACGCAGTATTTT,CASSHGRTDTQYF
TRBV27,TRBJ2-3,TRBD1,.,TGTGCCAGCAGGGACAGGGGCGGAACAGATACGCAGTATTTT,CASRDRGGTDTQYF
TRBV5-5,TRBJ1-2,.,.,TGTGCCAGCAGCTTGGCCATGGCAGTAGGGTATGGCTACACCTTC,CASSLAMAVGYGYTF
TRBV5-5,TRBJ2-3,.,few,TGTGCCAGCAGCTTGGTTAGGACAGATACAGATACGCAGTATTTT,CASSLVRTDTDTQYF
TRBV2,TRBJ2-7,.,.,TGTGCCAGCAGTGACCGGGGCTACGAGCAGTACTTC,CASSDRGYEQYF
TRBV5-1,TRBJ2-5,.,.,TGCGCCAGCAGCTTAGAACAAGAGACCCAGTACTTC,CASSLEQETQYF
TRBV5-1,TRBJ2-6,.,.,TGCGCCAGCAGCTTAGAAAGCTTCTCTGGGGCCAACGTCCTGACTTTC,CASSLESFSGANVLTF
TRBV28,TRBJ2-3,.,.,TGTGCCAGCGGGTGGGGTACAGATACGCAGTATTTT,CASGWGTDTQYF
TRBV7-8,TRBJ2-1,TRBD2,.,TGTGCCAGCAGCTTAGGGCGGGGGGTCTACAATGAGCAGTTCTTC,CASSLGRGVYNEQFF
TRBV13,TRBJ1-4,.,.,TGTGCCAGCAGCTTAGATGGGGGTCAGGGTTATGAAAAACTGTTTTTT,CASSLDGGQGYEKLFF
TRBV6-6,TRBJ1-2,.,once,TGTGCCAGCAGTTACCCACAGAACTATGGCTACACCTTC,CASSYPQNYGYTF
TRBV18,TRBJ1-1,TRBD1,.,TGTGCCAGCTCACGAACAGGGGAGACTGAAGCTTTCTTT,CASSRTGETEAFF
TRBV5-1,TRBJ2-7,TRBD1,.,TGCGCCAGCAGCTTGGTTGGGACAGGGTTCTTCCCCTACGAGCAGTACTTC,CASSLVGTGFFPYEQYF
TRBV29-1,TRBJ2-7,.,.,TGCAGCGGCGGGGACTTCGGGGAGCAGTACTTC,CSGGDFGEQYF
TRBV9,TRBJ2-3,.,few,TGTGCCAGCAGCCCTATGAGGTTAGGACCAGATACGCAGTATTTT,CASSPMRLGPDTQYF
TRBV19,TRBJ1-2,TRBD1,.,TGTGCCAGTAGTGTGACAGGGGACTATGGCTACACCTTC,CASSVTGDYGYTF
TRBV28,TRBJ1-2,.,.,TGTGCCAGCAGTTCACGGCCTGGGGGCTACACCTTC,CASSSRPGGYTF
TRBV5-1,TRBJ2-1,.,.,TGCGCCAGCAGCCCTGGGACTTACAATGAGCAGTTCTTC,CASSPGTYNEQFF
TRBV6-5,TRBJ1-2,.,.,TGTGCCAGCAGTTACTGGCCCGGGTTTGGCTACACCTTC,CASSYWPGFGYTF
TRBV19,TRBJ2-7,TRBD2,.,TGTGCCACCCCCTTAGCGGGAGTAGTTTACGAGCAGTACTTC,CATPLAGVVYEQYF
TRBV5-8,TRBJ1-1,.,.,TGTGCCAGCAGCTTGGGAATCGGGTCTGGGGGCACTGAAGCTTTCTTT,CASSLGIGSGGTEAFF
TRBV7-2,TRBJ1-5,TRBD1,medium-sized,TGTGCCAGCAGCTCCTGGACAGGGAATCAGCCCCAGCATTTT,CASSSWTGNQPQHF
TRBV10-1,TRBJ2-2,.,.,TGCGCCAGCAGTGAGTCGACGGAGGGAATCACCGGGGAGCTGTTTTTT,CASSESTEGITGELFF
TRBV29-1,TRBJ2-2,.,.,TGCAGCGTTGAGCCCCTTAAGTCCACCGGGGAGCTGTTTTTT,CSVEPLKSTGELFF
TRBV28,TRBJ1-1,.,.,TGTGCCAGCAGACTTACAGGGAGGTACACTGAAGCTTTCTTT,CASRLTGRYTEAFF
TRBV28,TRBJ1-6,.,many,TGTGCCAGCAGTTTACACCGCCTACCATCCCTCCACTTT,CASSLHRLPSLHF
TRBV7-9,TRBJ2-7,.,few,TGTGCCAGCAGCTATGGGACCCGTCTAGGGGAGCAGTACTTC,CASSYGTRLGEQYF
TRBV6-5,TRBJ1-1,TRBD1,.,TGTGCCAGCAGTTCCGGGACAGTCCTGAGGGCTTTCTTT,CASSSGTVLRAFF
TRBV9,TRBJ2-1,.,.,TGTGCCAGCAGCTCCTGGGCGAGCTACAATGAGCAGTTCTTC,CASSSWASYNEQFF
TRBV5-6,TRBJ2-1,.,.,TGTGCCAGCAGCTTCGGGGTCTACAATGAGCAGTTCTTC,CASSFGVYNEQFF
TRBV9,TRBJ1-4,.,.,TGTGCCAGCAGCGTAGACTACACTAATGAAAAACTATTTTTT,CASSVDYTNEKLFF
TRBV30,TRBJ2-1,.,.,TGTGCCTGGAGCGGGACCGTAAGCTCCTACAATGAGCAGTTCTTC,CAWSGTVSSYNEQFF